Detailed here is one TCR beta chain. Other nucleotide sequences from this sample produce the same CDR3. The sample comes from a study of shared clonotypes between healthy human individuals. Using immunoSEQ multiplex PCR, the repertoire was profiled, and TCRdb retains in-frame clones only, with some absent. The sample includes around 600,000 clones, 95% to 98% of them seen just once. Germline V gene lookup returns CDR1 MNHEY and CDR2 SMNVEV (reference sequence). This CDR3 comprises 15 residues. V lost 3 bases, J lost 1 base, and 1 base stayed unmatched. All of the donors resided in Nashville, Tennessee, and each was a Caucasian adult. The authors divided CD4+ cells into CD45RA+ naive and CD45RA-negative memory subsets.

The chain couples TRBV27 to TRBJ2-3; TRBD1 matches at 10 bases. Sequencing was done on a sample of naive CD4+ T cells sorted from blood. Subset denoted: CD45RA+ positively selected. The source of this sequence is a woman aged 30 to 39 in good health. The CDR3 sequence: CASSFGTGGTDTQYF. As DNA, the CDR3 is TGTGCCAGCAGTTTCGGGACAGGGGGCACAGATACGCAGTATTTT.